The clone carrying this T cell receptor (beta chain) was counted between two and nine times. Sample treatment: randomized to nivolumab then ipilimumab (arm A) or the reverse (arm B). The method was immunoSEQ multiplex PCR; TCRdb's version includes in-frame clones alone and lacks a portion of them. The sample lists around 6,400 clones, 21% occurring once. The data were taken from a study of sequential checkpoint blockade in melanoma. Germline V CDR1 and CDR2: SGHNT, YENEEA. This CDR3 spans 16 amino acids. V lost 1 base to trimming and J lost 0 bases; unmatched junction nucleotides: 3. The chain is built from TRBV11-3 and TRBJ2-5; TRBD1 matches 9 bases. Sequences were derived from tumor tissue (inferred from file names), sampled from a patient given nivolumab and ipilimumab in sequence. The sequence came from a human donor with melanoma. CDR3 amino acids: CASSLVTGGDQETQYF. CDR3 in DNA: TGTGCCAGCAGCTTAGTGACAGGGGGAGACCAAGAGACCCAGTACTTC.